A selection of T cell receptor beta chains follows, all from one sample in a study of blood T cells in healthy people across ages. TCRdb reprocessed the 5' RACE reads with MiXCR, giving one entry per CDR3 protein. The sample has 980,000 or so distinct CDR3 sequences; roughly 48% are singletons. The sequencing input was blood. Receptors originate from a man aged 30-40 years in good health. Both conserved end residues are part of each CDR3. Fields, in order: J gene, V gene, CDR3 protein.

>TRBJ1-5|TRBV6-5
CASSYGKGSPQPQHF
>TRBJ2-4|TRBV5-1
CASSLGDKNIQYF
>TRBJ1-4|TRBV11-2
CASSPSPPEKLFF
>TRBJ2-1|TRBV12-3/TRBV12-4
CASSTQQGARYNEQFF
>TRBJ2-5|TRBV7-2
CASSYTSGGDRETQYF
>TRBJ1-1|TRBV5-1
CASSSNNRYRDRDDTEAFF
>TRBJ2-7|TRBV7-2
CASSLDSLVAREQYF
>TRBJ2-7|TRBV4-3
CASSHPAPSGKGSCEQYF
>TRBJ2-1|TRBV14
CASSQLLSGQPSSYNEQFF
>TRBJ2-7|TRBV6-1
CASSDPWVQGRNYEQYF
>TRBJ2-3|TRBV9
CASSVAAGGPGDTQYF
>TRBJ1-2|TRBV7-9
CASSLDAGAYGYTF
>TRBJ2-7|TRBV2
CASSDQRTSYEQYF
>TRBJ2-7|TRBV29-1
CSVERGSYEQYF
>TRBJ1-2|TRBV6-1
CAIREQGYGYTF
>TRBJ2-1|TRBV5-6
CASSLRRQGSEQFF
>TRBJ2-3|TRBV6-1
CASRGLAGGLSLDTQYF
>TRBJ2-7|TRBV7-7
CASSVGQGLYEQYF
>TRBJ1-3|TRBV3-1
CASSQGGPAGNTIYF
>TRBJ1-6|TRBV4-2
CASSQDEQGVDSPLHF
>TRBJ2-1|TRBV20-1
CSASRVAGSLGEQFF
>TRBJ1-1|TRBV30
CAWSVEGETEAFF
>TRBJ2-1|TRBV4-2
CASSQDRRGGRNEQFF
>TRBJ2-5|TRBV10-2
CASSELLGLETQYF
>TRBJ2-3|TRBV4-1
CASSREGSLSTDTQYF
>TRBJ1-4|TRBV9
CASSGGQGSEKLFF
>TRBJ1-1|TRBV27
CASSLSRRWGWEAFF
>TRBJ2-1|TRBV2
CASNAVAGVYNEQFF
>TRBJ2-7|TRBV11-2
CASSAPGQGYEQYF
>TRBJ2-1|TRBV10-3
CAISETLDKESSYNEQFF
>.|TRBV30
CAWSPGTGIYEQYF
>TRBJ2-4|TRBV5-6
CARPQQGKNIQYF
>TRBJ1-4|TRBV5-6
CASSLGSNEKLFF
>TRBJ2-2|TRBV6-5
CASSRGTRNTGELFF
>TRBJ2-1|TRBV15
CATSRDGDRVGYNEQFF
>TRBJ1-4|TRBV7-2
CASSLERAANEKLFF
>TRBJ2-7|TRBV14
CASSQEGFYEQYF
>TRBJ1-5|TRBV6-2/TRBV6-3
CASSSPGEVQPQHF
>TRBJ2-3|TRBV14
CASSQDGVARTQYF
>TRBJ1-2|TRBV3-1
CASSQGARLGHGYTF
>.|TRBV9
CASSVEGQGFDEQYF
>TRBJ2-3|TRBV18
CASSEGSRGADTQYF
>TRBJ2-3|TRBV20-1
CSTPEGAIRSTDTQYF
>TRBJ1-1|TRBV5-1
CASSDQKNTEAFF
>TRBJ2-1|TRBV12-3/TRBV12-4
CASSRISGTRSYSEQFF
>.|TRBV6-2/TRBV6-3
CASKEGPNEQYF
>TRBJ2-7|TRBV6-2/TRBV6-3
CAIWDGVYEQYF
>TRBJ2-3|TRBV4-3
CASSQDFGVKDTQYF
>TRBJ1-6|TRBV6-6
CASSYLLPGGGYSPLHF
>TRBJ1-2|TRBV28
CASSSRTLRGYTF
>TRBJ2-1|TRBV30
CAWVGPVNNEQFF
>TRBJ1-1|TRBV7-2
CASSELWTEAFF
>TRBJ1-1|TRBV4-1
CASSQDRNVNTEAFF
>TRBJ2-1|TRBV6-1
CASRVTSGAHNEQFF
>TRBJ2-1|TRBV3-1
CASSQALNNEQFF
>TRBJ1-2|TRBV27
CASSLTGRFDYGYTF
>TRBJ2-7|TRBV6-5
CASSYGNSGEGYEQYF
>TRBJ1-2|TRBV29-1
CSVEDPTGGGGYTF
>TRBJ2-1|TRBV6-1
CAGTLVRNEQFF
>TRBJ2-1|TRBV6-2/TRBV6-3
CTSGRDRAYNEQFF